The rows below give T cell receptor beta chains drawn from one sample of a study of blood T cell repertoires in COVID-19. Generated by immunoSEQ multiplex PCR, the TCRdb table keeps only in-frame clones and is missing some. The sample gives about 310,000 clones, around 89% of which show up once; more than 0.85% is in the top ten. Material: peripheral blood. All receptors derive from a woman aged 40 to 50 with COVID-19, enrolled during active disease. CDR3s include the opening cysteine and the closing phenylalanine or tryptophan.

TRBJ2-3 TRBV10-3 CAISESKGADTQYF
TRBJ2-7 TRBV28 CASRLQTGLEHEQYF
TRBJ2-2 TRBV5-1 CASTRLAGATGELFF
TRBJ1-5 TRBV19 CASDGGLGNQPQHF
TRBJ1-6 TRBV28 CATASAGYNSPLHF
TRBJ2-2 TRBV27 CASSLADLYTGELFF
TRBJ1-1 TRBV28 CASSVFSGGAFF
TRBJ1-6 TRBV28 CASSFLQTNSPLHF
TRBJ2-2 TRBV12-2 CASRSGQGHTGELFF
TRBJ2-3 TRBV28 CASSLTGTGNTDTQYF
TRBJ1-1 TRBV28 CASSIWVGGNTEAFF
TRBJ1-1 TRBV7-3 CASSLRKTKAFF
TRBJ1-2 TRBV5-1 CASSLDSPRGNGYTF
TRBJ1-5 TRBV24-1 CATSDRPGQGPYSNQPQHF
TRBJ1-5 TRBV6-6 CASSYRSGNQPQHF
TRBJ1-5 TRBV18 CASSRQNSNQPQHF
TRBJ2-3 TRBV28 CASRKTGTDTQYF
TRBJ2-5 TRBV7-8 CASSLVRGPQETQYF
TRBJ1-2 TRBV18 CASSPGTDIYGYTF
TRBJ2-5 TRBV28 CASRSPERNQETQYF
TRBJ2-5 TRBV11-2 CASSLQETQYF
TRBJ2-1 TRBV5-1 CASSPEVIGNEQFF
TRBJ2-2 TRBV5-4 CASSLDLTGNTGELFF
TRBJ1-2 TRBV4-2 CASSPVGGAFGYTF
TRBJ2-2 TRBV11-2 CASSPAVGLERRELFF
TRBJ1-6 TRBV19 CASSPSGGTANSPLHF
TRBJ2-1 TRBV15 CATSKGTRNEQFF
TRBJ1-5 TRBV19 CASSTSGVNQPQHF
TRBJ2-2 TRBV5-5 CASSSKRGTGELFF
TRBJ2-7 TRBV28 CASSYAGAGSYEQYF
TRBJ1-2 TRBV6-2/TRBV6-3 CASSYRGILAGGYTF
TRBJ2-3 TRBV9 CASSVGGGLADTQYF
TRBJ1-4 TRBV5-6 CASSSTGWANEKLFF
TRBJ1-2 TRBV6-1 CASSELDRAGGYTF
TRBJ2-2 TRBV7-2 CASSLARGPGYVGELFF
TRBJ2-5 TRBV6-5 CASSSAGGTQYF
TRBJ1-5 TRBV18 CASSTDRGKNQPQHF
TRBJ1-5 TRBV5-5 CASSFYSARGNQPQHF
TRBJ1-5 TRBV30 CAWSVLGQRNQPQHF
TRBJ1-1 TRBV18 CASSPMVGRDTEAFF
TRBJ1-5 TRBV19 CASSISPLYSNQPQHF
TRBJ1-2 TRBV9 CASSVDPEQASSYTF
TRBJ2-5 TRBV7-2 CASSPRWGTSGIQETQYF
TRBJ1-6 TRBV28 CASTTSRTGRNSPLHF
TRBJ1-5 TRBV24-1 CATSDSQGYNQPQHF
TRBJ2-2 TRBV5-1 CASSFASGSTGELFF
TRBJ1-2 TRBV7-8 CASSSRQDHYGYTF
TRBJ2-5 TRBV27 CASSLTSGNQETQYF
TRBJ1-2 TRBV5-8 CASSLGQARVYGYTF
TRBJ2-2 TRBV3-1/TRBV3-2 CASSQAGTGELFF